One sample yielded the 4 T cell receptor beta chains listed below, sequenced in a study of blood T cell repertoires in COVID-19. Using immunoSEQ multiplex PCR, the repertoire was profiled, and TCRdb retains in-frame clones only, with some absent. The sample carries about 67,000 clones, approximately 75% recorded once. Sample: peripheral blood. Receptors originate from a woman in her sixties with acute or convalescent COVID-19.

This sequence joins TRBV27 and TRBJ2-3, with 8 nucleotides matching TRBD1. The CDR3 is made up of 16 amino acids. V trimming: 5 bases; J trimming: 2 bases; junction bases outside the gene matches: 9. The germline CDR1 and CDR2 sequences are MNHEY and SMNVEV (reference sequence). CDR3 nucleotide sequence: TGTGCCAGCAGTCCACGGACAGGGAGTGCCACAGATACGCAGTATTTT. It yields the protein CASSPRTGSATDTQYF.

The CDR3 DNA is TGTGCCAGCAGCTTAGGACAGGGTTGGTACAATGAGCAGTTCTTC. This sequence encodes CASSLGQGWYNEQFF. The chain uses TRBV7-6 and TRBJ2-1; TRBD1 agrees at 7 bases. CDR1 is SGHVS and CDR2 is FNYEAQ in the germline V gene. The V segment lost 1 base and the J segment 4 bases; nucleotides outside the gene matches: 4. CDR3 length equals 15 residues.

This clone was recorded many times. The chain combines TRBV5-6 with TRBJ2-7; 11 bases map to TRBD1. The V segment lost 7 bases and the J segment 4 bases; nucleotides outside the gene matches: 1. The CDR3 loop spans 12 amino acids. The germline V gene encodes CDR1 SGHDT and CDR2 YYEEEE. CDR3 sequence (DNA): TGTGCCAGCGGGACAGGGGGTTACGAGCAGTACTTC. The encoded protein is CASGTGGYEQYF.

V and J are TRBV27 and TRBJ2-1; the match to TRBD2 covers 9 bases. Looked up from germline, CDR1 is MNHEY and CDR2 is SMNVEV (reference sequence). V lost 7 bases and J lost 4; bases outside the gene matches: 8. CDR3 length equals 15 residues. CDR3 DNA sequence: TGTGCCAGCACGGAGCGGGGGGTAAGGTACAATGAGCAGTTCTTC. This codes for CASTERGVRYNEQFF.